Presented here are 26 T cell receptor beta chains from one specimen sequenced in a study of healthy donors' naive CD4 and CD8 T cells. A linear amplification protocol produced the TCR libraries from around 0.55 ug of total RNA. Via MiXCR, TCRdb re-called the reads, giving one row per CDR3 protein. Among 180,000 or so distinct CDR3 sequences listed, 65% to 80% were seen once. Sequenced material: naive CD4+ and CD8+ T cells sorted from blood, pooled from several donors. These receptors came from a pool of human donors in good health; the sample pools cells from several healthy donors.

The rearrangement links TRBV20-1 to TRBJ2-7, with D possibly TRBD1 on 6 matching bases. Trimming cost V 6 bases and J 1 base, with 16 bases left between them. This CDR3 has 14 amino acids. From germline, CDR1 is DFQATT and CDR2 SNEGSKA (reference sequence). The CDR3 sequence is CSAGDRTESYEQYF. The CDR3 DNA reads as TGCAGTGCAGGCGATCGGACAGAATCCTACGAGCAGTACTTC.

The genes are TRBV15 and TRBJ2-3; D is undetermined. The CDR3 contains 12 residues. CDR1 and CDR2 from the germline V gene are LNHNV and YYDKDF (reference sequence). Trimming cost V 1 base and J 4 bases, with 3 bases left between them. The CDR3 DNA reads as TGTGCCACCAGCAGAGCTCCAGATACGCAGTATTTT. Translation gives CATSRAPDTQYF. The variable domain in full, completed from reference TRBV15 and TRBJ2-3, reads DAMVIQNPRYQVTQFGKPVTLSCSQTLNHNVMYWYQQKSSQAPKLLFHYYDKDFNNEADTPDNFQSRRPNTSFCFLDIRSPGLGDTAMYLCATSRAPDTQYFGPGTRLTVL.

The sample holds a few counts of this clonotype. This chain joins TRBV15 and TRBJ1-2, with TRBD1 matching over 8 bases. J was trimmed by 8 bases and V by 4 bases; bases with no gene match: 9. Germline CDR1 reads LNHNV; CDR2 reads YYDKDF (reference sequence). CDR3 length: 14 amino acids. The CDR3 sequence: CATSNEPGGRGYTF. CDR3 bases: TGTGCCACCAGCAACGAACCAGGGGGCAGGGGCTACACCTTC.

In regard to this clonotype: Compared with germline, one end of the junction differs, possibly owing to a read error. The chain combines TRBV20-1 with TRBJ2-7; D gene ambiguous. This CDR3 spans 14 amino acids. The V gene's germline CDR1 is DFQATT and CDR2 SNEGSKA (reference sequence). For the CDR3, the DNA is TGCAGTGTTAGAAGGGTCGGGCAGTTACCCGAGCAGTACTTC. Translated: CSVRRVGQLPEQYF.

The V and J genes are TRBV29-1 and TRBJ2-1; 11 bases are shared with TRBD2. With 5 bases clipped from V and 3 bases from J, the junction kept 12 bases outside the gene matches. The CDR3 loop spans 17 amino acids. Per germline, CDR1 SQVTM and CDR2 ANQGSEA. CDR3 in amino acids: CSVSTGAGTSGYNEQFF. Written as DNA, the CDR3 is TGCAGCGTTTCGACAGGGGCCGGGACTAGCGGCTACAATGAGCAGTTCTTC.

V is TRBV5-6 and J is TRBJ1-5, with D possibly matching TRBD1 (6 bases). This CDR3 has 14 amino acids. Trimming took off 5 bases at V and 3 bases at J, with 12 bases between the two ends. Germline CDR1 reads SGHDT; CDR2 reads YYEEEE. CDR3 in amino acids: CASSSHRVNQPQHF. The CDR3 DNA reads TGTGCCAGCAGTAGTCACAGGGTCAATCAGCCCCAGCATTTT.

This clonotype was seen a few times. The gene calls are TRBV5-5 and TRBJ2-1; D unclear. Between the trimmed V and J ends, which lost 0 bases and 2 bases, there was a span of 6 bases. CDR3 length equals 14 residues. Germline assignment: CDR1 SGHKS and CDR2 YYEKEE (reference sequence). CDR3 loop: CASSLALAYNEQFF. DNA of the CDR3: TGTGCCAGCAGCTTGGCCCTAGCCTACAATGAGCAGTTCTTC.

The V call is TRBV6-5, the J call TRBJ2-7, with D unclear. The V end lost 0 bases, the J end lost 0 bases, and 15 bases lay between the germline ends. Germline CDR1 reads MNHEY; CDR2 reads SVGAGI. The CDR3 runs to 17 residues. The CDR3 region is CASSYSIPTVSSYEQYF. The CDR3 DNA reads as TGTGCCAGCAGTTACTCGATACCTACCGTTTCCTCCTACGAGCAGTACTTC.

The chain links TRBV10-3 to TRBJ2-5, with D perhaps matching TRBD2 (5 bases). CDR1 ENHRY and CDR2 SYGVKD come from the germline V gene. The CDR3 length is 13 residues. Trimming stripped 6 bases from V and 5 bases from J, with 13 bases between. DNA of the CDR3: TGTGCCATCAGAGAGGGAAGTCGGGAGACCCAGTACTTC. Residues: CAIREGSRETQYF.

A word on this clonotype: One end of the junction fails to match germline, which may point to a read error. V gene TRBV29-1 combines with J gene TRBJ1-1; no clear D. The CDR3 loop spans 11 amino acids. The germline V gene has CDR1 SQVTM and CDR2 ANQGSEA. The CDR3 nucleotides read TGTAGCGTTGAGGCCCATACTGAAGCTTTCTTT. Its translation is CSVEAHTEAFF.

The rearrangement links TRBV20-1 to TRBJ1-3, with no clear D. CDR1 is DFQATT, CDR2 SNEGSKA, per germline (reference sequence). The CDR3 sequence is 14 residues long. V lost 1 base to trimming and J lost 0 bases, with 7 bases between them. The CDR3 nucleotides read TGCAGTGCTAGAGGGCGACGCTCTGGAAACACCATATATTTT. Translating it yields CSARGRRSGNTIYF.

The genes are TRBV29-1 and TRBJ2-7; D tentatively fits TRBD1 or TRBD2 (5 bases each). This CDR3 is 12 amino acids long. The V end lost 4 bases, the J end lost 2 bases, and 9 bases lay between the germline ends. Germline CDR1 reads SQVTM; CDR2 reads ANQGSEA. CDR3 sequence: CSVAWGTYEQYF. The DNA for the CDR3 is TGCAGCGTTGCGTGGGGGACCTACGAGCAGTACTTC.

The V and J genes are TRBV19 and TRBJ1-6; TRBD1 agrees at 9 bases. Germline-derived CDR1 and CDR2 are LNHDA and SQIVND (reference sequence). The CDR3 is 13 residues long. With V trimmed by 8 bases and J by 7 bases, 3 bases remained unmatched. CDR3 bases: TGTGCCAGTCTCGGGACAGGGAATTCACCCCTCCACTTT. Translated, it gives CASLGTGNSPLHF.

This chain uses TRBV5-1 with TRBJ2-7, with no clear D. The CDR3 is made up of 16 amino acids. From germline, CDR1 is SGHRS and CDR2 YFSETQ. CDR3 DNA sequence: TGTGCCAGCAGCTTCTTACCCTTGGATTCCTTCTACGAGCAGTACGTC. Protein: CASSFLPLDSFYEQYV.

CDR3 protein: CSVEDHLLTGSGANVLTF. The DNA of the CDR3 is TGCAGCGTTGAAGACCATTTACTTACAGGGAGTGGGGCCAACGTCCTGACTTTC. The rearrangement links TRBV29-1 to TRBJ2-6; D possibly corresponds to TRBD1 (6 bases). This CDR3 has 18 residues. The germline V gene has CDR1 SQVTM and CDR2 ANQGSEA. The germline V and J ends were trimmed by 0 bases and 3 bases, with 18 bases remaining between them.

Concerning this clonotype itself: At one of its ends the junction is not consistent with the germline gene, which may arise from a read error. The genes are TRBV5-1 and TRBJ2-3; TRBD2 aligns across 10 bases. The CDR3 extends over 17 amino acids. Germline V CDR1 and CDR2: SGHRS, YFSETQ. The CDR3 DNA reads TGTGCCAGCAGCTTGTTGGCTAGCGGGAGTATAGAGGATACGCAGTATTTT. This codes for CASSLLASGSIEDTQYF.

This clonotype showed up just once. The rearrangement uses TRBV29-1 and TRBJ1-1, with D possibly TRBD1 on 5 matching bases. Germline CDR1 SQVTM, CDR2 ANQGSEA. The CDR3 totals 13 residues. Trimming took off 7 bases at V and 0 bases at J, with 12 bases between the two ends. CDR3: CSAMTVMNTEAFF. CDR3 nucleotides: TGCAGCGCTATGACAGTCATGAACACTGAAGCTTTCTTT.

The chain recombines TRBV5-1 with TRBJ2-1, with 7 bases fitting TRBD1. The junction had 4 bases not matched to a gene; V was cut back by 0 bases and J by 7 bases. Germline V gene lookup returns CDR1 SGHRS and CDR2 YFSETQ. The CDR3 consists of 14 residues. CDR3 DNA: TGCGCCAGCAGCTTGGGAGGGACAGCGAATGAGCAGTTCTTC. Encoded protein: CASSLGGTANEQFF.

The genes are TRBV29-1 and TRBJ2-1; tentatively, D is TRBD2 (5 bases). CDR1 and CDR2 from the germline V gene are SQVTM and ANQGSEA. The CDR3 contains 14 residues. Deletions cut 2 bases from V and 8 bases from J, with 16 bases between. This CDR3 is CSVELAEAWDEQFF. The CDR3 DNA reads TGCAGCGTTGAACTAGCAGAAGCCTGGGATGAGCAGTTCTTC.

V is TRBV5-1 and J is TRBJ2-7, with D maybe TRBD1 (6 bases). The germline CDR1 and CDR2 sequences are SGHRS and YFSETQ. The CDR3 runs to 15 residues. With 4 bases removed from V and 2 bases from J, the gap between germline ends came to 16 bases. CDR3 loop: CASSDPGHGTYEQYF. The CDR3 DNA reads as TGCGCCAGCAGCGACCCGGGACATGGAACCTACGAGCAGTACTTC.

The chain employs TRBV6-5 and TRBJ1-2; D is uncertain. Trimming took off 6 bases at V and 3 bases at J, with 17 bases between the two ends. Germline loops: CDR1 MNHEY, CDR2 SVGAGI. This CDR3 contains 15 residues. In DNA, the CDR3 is TGTGCCAGCAGCTCCCCCGGAGGGCCCGACTATGGCTACACCTTC. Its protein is CASSSPGGPDYGYTF.

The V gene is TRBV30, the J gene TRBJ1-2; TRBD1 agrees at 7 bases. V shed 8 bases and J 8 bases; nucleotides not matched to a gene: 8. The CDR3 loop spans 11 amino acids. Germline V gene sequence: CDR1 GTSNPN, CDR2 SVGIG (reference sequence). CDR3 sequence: CAGPQGMGYTF. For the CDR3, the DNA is TGTGCCGGCCCACAGGGGATGGGCTACACCTTC. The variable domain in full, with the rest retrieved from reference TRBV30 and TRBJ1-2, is SQTIHQWPATLVQPVGSPLSLECTVEGTSNPNLYWYRQAAGRGLQLLFYSVGIGQISSEVPQNLSASRPQDRQFILSSKKLLLSDSGFYLCAGPQGMGYTFGSGTRLTVV.

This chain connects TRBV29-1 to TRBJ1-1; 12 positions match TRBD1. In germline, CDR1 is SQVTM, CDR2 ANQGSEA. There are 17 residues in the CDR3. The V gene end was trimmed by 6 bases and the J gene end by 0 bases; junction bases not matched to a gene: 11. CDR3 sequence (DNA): TGCAGCGTCCATACCGGGACAGGGGGCCGAATGAACACTGAAGCTTTCTTT. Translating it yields CSVHTGTGGRMNTEAFF.

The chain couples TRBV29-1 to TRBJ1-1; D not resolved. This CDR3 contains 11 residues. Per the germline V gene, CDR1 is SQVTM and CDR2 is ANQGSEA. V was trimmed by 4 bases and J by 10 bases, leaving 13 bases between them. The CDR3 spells CSVVLTRGAFF. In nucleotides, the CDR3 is TGCAGCGTTGTCTTGACAAGAGGAGCTTTCTTT. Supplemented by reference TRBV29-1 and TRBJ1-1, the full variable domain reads SAVISQKPSRDICQRGTSLTIQCQVDSQVTMMFWYRQQPGQSLTLIATANQGSEATYESGFVIDKFPISRPNLTFSTLTVSNMSPEDSSIYLCSVVLTRGAFFGQGTRLTVV.

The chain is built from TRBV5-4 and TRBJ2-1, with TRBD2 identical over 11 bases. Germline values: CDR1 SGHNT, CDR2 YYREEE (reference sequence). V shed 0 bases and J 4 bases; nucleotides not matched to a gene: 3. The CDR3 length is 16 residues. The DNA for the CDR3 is TGTGCCAGCAGCTTGGGACTAGCGGGGTTGTACAATGAGCAGTTCTTC. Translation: CASSLGLAGLYNEQFF.

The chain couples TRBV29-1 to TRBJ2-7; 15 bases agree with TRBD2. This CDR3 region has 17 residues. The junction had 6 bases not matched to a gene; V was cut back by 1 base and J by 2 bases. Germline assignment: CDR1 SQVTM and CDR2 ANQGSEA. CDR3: CSVEAGLAGGPPYEQYF. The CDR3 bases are TGCAGCGTTGAAGCTGGACTAGCGGGAGGGCCTCCCTACGAGCAGTACTTC.